This T cell receptor beta chain appears in the sequencing data of a study of blood T cell repertoires in COVID-19. Study-level information: Acute-phase and convalescent COVID-19 samples originated in the United States, Italy and Spain. PBMCs, B-cell-depleted T cells, or T cells provided the cDNA or gDNA that made up the material.

Per the authors' pipeline: Reference gene primer amplification gave nucleated cell count estimates. Assay used: immunoSEQ multiplex PCR; TCRdb lists only in-frame clones, some missing. V and J calls and clone size are copied from that table; D and trimming were computed from the DNA. The repertoire holds 50,000 to 65,000 clones, with roughly 88% as singletons. This sequence was found in a man in his 70s with acute or convalescent COVID-19. The sample consisted of peripheral blood.

CDR3 amino acids: CASSLGQGIGQPQHF. Here the CDR3 DNA reads TGTGCCAGCAGCTTAGGACAGGGCATAGGTCAGCCCCAGCATTTT. The chain employs TRBV7-2 and TRBJ1-5; 7 nucleotides agree with TRBD1. The germline V gene encodes CDR1 SGHTA and CDR2 FQGNSA. After removal of 1 base from V and 6 bases from J, the junction contained 6 bases not matched to a gene. The CDR3 has 15 amino acids.